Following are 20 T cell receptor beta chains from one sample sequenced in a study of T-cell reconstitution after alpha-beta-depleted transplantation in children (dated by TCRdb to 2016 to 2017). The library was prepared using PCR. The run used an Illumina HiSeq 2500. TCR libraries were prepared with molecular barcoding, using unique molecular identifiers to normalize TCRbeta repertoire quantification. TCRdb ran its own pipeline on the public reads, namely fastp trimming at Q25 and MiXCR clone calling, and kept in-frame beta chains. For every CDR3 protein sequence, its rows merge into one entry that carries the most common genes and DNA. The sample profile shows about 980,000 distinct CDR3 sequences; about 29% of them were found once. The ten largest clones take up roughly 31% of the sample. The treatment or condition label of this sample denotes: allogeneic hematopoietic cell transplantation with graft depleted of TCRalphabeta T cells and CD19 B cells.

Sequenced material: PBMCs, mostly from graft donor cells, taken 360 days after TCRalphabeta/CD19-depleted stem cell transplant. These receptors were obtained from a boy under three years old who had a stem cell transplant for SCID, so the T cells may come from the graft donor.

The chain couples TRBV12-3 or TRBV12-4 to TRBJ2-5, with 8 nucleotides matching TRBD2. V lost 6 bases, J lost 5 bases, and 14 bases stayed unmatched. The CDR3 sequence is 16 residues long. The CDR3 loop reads CASSTTPGLVGETQYF. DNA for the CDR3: TGTGCCAGCAGCACCACTCCGGGACTAGTGGGGGAGACCCAGTACTTC.

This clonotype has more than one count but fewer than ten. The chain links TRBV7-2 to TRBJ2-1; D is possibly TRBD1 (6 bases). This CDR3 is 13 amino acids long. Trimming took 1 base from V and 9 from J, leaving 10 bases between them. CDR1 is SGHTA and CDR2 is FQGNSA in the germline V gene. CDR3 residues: CASSLDRVTEQFF. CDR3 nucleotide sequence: TGTGCCAGCAGCTTAGACAGGGTAACTGAGCAGTTCTTC.

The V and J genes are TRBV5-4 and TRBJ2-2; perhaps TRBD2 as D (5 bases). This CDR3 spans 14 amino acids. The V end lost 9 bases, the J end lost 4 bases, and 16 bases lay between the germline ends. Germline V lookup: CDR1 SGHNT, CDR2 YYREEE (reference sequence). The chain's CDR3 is CAIPTRGATGELFF. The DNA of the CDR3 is TGTGCCATACCCACTAGAGGAGCCACCGGGGAGCTGTTTTTT. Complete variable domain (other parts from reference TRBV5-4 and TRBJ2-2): ETGVTQSPTHLIKTRGQQVTLRCSSQSGHNTVSWYQQALGQGPQFIFQYYREEENGRGNFPPRFSGLQFPNYSSELNVNALELDDSALYLCAIPTRGATGELFFGEGSRLTVL.

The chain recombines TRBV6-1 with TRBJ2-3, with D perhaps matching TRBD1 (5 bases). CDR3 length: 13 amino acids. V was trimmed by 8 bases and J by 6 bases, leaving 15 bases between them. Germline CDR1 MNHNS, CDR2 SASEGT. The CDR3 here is CASRRGRVDTQYF. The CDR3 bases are TGTGCCAGCCGGCGTGGCAGGGTTGATACGCAGTATTTT.

This CDR3 reads CASSLIATNTGELFF. The DNA of the CDR3 is TGCGCCAGCAGCTTGATCGCGACGAACACCGGGGAGCTGTTTTTT. This chain links TRBV5-1 with TRBJ2-2, with D hard to call. This CDR3 contains 15 residues. The germline V gene encodes CDR1 SGHRS and CDR2 YFSETQ. V dropped 1 base and J dropped 0 bases, with 7 bases sitting between them. Together with reference TRBV5-1 and TRBJ2-2, the CDR3 gives the full variable domain: KAGVTQTPRYLIKTRGQQVTLSCSPISGHRSVSWYQQTPGQGLQFLFEYFSETQRNKGNFPGRFSGRQFSNSRSEMNVSTLELGDSALYLCASSLIATNTGELFFGEGSRLTVL.

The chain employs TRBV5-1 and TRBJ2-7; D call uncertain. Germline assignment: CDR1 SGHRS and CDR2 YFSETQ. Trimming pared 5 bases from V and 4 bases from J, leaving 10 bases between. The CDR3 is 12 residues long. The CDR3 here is CASSPTNYEQYF. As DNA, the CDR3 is TGCGCCAGCAGTCCCACTAATTACGAGCAGTACTTC.

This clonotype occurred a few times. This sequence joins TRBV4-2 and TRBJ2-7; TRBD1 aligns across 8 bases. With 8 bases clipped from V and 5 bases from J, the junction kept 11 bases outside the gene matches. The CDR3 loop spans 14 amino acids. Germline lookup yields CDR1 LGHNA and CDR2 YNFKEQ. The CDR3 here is CASSRSQGAHEQYF. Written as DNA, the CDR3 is TGTGCCAGCTCCCGTTCCCAGGGGGCGCACGAGCAGTACTTC.

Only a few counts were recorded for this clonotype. CDR3 nucleotides: TGCAGTGCTAGCCTACTAGCGCCTCTCGAGCAGTATTTT. Its protein is CSASLLAPLEQYF. This chain joins TRBV20-1 and TRBJ2-3; 7 positions agree with TRBD2. The V segment lost 3 bases and the J segment 11 bases; nucleotides outside the gene matches: 11. The CDR3 is 13 residues long. Germline V CDR1 and CDR2: DFQATT, SNEGSKA (reference sequence).

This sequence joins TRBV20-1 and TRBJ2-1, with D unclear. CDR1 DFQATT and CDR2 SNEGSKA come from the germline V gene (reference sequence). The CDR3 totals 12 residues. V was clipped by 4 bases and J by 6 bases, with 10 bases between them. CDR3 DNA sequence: TGCAGTGCTACCCCAAAGCGCAATGAGCAGTTCTTC. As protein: CSATPKRNEQFF.

The CDR3 protein is CASSQDSAYSYEQYF. The CDR3 region has the DNA TGTGCCAGCAGCCAGGACAGTGCTTACTCCTACGAGCAGTACTTC. This sequence joins TRBV12-3 or TRBV12-4 and TRBJ2-7, with D perhaps matching TRBD1 (6 bases). The CDR3 is 15 amino acids. Trimming shortened V by 6 bases and J by 0 bases, and 15 bases separated the two germline ends.

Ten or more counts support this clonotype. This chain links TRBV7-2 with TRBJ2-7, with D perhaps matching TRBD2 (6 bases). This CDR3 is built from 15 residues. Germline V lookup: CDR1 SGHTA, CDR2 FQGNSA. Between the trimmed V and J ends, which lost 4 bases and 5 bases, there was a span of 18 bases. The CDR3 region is CASSSPPGGVHEQYF. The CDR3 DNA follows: TGTGCCAGCAGCTCCCCTCCTGGCGGGGTTCACGAGCAGTACTTC.

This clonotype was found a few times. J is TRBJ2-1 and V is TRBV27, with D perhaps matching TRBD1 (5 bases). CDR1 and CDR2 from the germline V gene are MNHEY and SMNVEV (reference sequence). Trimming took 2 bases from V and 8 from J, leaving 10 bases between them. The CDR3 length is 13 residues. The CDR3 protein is CASSLLQGHEQFF. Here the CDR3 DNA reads TGTGCCAGCAGTTTACTGCAGGGCCATGAGCAGTTCTTC.

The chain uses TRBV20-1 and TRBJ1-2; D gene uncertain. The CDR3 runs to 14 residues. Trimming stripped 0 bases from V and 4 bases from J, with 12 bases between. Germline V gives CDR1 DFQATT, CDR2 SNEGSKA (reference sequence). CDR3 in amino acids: CSARDPRVFYGYTF. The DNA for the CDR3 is TGCAGTGCTAGAGATCCTAGGGTGTTCTATGGCTACACCTTC.

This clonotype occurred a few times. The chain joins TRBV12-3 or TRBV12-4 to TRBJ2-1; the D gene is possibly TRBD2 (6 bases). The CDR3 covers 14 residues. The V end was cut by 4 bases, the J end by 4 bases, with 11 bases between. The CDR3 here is CASSSPRGYNEQFF. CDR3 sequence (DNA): TGTGCCAGCAGTTCCCCTCGGGGGTACAATGAGCAGTTCTTC.

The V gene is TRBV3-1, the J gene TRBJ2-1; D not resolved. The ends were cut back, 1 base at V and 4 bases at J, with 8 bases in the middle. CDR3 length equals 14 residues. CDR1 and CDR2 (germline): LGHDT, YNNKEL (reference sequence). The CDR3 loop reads CASSQVGPYNEQFF. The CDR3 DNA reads TGTGCCAGCAGCCAAGTTGGGCCTTACAATGAGCAGTTCTTC.

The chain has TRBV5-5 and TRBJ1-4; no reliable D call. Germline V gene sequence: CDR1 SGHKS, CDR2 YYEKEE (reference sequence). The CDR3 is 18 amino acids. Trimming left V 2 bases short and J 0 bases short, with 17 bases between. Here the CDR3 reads CASSFRAQMGTTNEKLFF. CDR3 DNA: TGTGCCAGCAGCTTTCGAGCCCAAATGGGGACAACTAATGAAAAACTGTTTTTT.

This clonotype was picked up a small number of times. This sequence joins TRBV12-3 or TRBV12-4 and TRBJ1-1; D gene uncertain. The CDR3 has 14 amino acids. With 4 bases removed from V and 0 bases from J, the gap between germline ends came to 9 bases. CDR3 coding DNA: TGTGCCAGCAGTTATAGGGAATTGAACACTGAAGCTTTCTTT. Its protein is CASSYRELNTEAFF.

The CDR3 sequence is CASSGRGPPTEAFF. The DNA for the CDR3 is TGTGCCAGCAGTGGCAGAGGACCCCCCACTGAAGCTTTCTTT. The chain employs TRBV6-2 or TRBV6-3 and TRBJ1-1; no firm D call. The CDR3 totals 14 residues. In germline, CDR1 is MNHEY, CDR2 SVGEGT. V lost 5 bases and J lost 4, with 14 bases in between.

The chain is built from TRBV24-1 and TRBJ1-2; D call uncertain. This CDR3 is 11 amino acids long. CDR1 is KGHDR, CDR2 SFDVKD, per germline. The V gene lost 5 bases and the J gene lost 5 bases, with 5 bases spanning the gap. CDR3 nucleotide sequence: TGTGCCACCAGTGGCAAATATGGCTACACCTTC. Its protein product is CATSGKYGYTF.

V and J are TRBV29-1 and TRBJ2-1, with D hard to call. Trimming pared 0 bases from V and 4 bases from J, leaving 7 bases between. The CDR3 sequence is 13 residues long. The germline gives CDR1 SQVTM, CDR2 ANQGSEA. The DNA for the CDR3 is TGCAGCGTTGAAGATCTGCAGTACAATGAGCAGTTCTTC. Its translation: CSVEDLQYNEQFF.